This T cell receptor (beta chain) is drawn from a study of T-cell reconstitution after alpha-beta-depleted transplantation in children. Study-wide findings and caveats: Several hundred expanded graft clones reportedly gave rise to the alpha-beta T cells present about two months after transplant. In some patients, recipient T cells and intrathymic progenitors surviving conditioning explained high day-60 diversity. At the one-year point after transplant, T-cell counts and TCRbeta diversity were found to come mostly from T cells that had been newly produced.

The table lists this clonotype with a few counts. Antigen specificity is unknown. TCRbeta library construction was performed incorporating unique molecular identifiers. MiXCR was run by TCRdb on the PCR reads, yielding one entry per CDR3 protein. The sample comprises hundreds of thousands of distinct CDR3 sequences, approximately 22% of which are singletons, and approximately 14% rests with the top ten. With 4 bases removed from V and 0 bases from J, the gap between germline ends came to 10 bases. Germline CDR1 is SQVTM and CDR2 is ANQGSEA. CDR3 length equals 14 residues. The starting material was PBMCs, mostly from graft donor cells, obtained 360 days after TCRalphabeta/CD19-depleted stem cell transplant. This TCR was sampled from a boy under two years old who had a stem cell transplant for acute myeloid leukemia, so the T cells may come from the graft donor. The chain has TRBV29-1 and TRBJ1-3, with D possibly matching TRBD1 (5 bases). CDR3 nucleotides: TGCAGCGTTGCAGGGACCGTCTCTGGAAACACCATATATTTT. Amino acid sequence: CSVAGTVSGNTIYF.